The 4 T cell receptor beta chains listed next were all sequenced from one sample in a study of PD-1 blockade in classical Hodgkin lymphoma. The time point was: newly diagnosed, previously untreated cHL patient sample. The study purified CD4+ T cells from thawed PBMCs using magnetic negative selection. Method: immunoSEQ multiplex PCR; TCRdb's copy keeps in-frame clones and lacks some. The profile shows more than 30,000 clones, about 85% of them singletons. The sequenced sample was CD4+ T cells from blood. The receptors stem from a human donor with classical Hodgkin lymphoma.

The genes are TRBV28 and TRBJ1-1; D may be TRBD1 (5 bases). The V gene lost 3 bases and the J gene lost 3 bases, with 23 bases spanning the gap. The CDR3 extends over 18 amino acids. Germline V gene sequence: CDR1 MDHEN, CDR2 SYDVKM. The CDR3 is CASSFSSGSPKGYTEAFF. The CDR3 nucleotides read TGTGCCAGCAGTTTTTCGAGTGGCAGCCCTAAGGGGTACACTGAAGCTTTCTTT.

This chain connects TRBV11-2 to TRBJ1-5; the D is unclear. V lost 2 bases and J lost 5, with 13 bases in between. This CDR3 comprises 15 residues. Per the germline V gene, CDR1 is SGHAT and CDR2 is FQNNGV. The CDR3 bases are TGTGCCAGCAGCTTATCGCCCGGTTTTGATCAGCCCCAGCATTTT. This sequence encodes CASSLSPGFDQPQHF.

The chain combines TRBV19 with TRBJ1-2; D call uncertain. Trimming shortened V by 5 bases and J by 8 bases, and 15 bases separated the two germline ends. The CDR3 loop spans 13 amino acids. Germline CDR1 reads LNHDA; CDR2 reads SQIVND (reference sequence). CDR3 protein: CASSFPGRSGYTF. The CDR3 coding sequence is TGTGCCAGTAGTTTCCCCGGACGGTCGGGCTACACCTTC. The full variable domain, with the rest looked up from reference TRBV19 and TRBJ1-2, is DGGITQSPKYLFRKEGQNVTLSCEQNLNHDAMYWYRQDPGQGLRLIYYSQIVNDFQKGDIAEGYSVSREKKESFPLTVTSAQKNPTAFYLCASSFPGRSGYTFGSGTRLTVV.

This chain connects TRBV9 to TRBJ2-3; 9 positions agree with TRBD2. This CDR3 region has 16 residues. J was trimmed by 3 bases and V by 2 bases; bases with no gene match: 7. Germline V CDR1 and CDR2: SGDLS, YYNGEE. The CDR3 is CASSVSPSGVTDTQYF. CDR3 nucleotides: TGTGCCAGCAGCGTCTCGCCTAGCGGGGTTACAGATACGCAGTATTTT.